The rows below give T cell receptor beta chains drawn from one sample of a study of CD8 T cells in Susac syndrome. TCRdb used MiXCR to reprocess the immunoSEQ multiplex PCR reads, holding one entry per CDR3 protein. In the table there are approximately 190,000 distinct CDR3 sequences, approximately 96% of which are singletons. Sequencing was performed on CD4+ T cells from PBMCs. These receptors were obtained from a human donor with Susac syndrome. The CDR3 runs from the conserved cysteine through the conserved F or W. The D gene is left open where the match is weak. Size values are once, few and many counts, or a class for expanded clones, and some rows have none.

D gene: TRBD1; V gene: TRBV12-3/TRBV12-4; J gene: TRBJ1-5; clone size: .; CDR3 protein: CASSFTGGHSNQPQHF; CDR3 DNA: TGTGCCAGCAGCTTCACAGGGGGTCATAGCAATCAGCCCCAGCATTTT
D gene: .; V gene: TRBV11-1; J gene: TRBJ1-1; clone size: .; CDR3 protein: CASSSGGVNTEAFF; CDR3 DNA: TGTGCCAGCAGCTCGGGAGGGGTGAACACTGAAGCTTTCTTT
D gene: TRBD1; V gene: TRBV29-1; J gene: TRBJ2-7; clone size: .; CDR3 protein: CSVVGSGGIHEQYF; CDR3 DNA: TGCAGCGTTGTCGGGTCAGGGGGAATCCACGAGCAGTACTTC
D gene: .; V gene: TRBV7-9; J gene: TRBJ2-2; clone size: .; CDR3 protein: CASSSNLRTGELFF; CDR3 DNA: TGTGCCAGCAGCTCTAACCTCCGAACCGGGGAGCTGTTTTTT
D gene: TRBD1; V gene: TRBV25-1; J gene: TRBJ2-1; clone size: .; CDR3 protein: CASDTRDRTYNEQFF; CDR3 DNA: TGTGCCAGCGACACCCGGGACAGAACCTACAATGAGCAGTTCTTC
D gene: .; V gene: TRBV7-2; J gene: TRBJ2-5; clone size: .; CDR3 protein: CASSPLGGHQETQYF; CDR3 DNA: TGTGCCAGCAGCCCGCTGGGGGGGCACCAAGAGACCCAGTACTTC
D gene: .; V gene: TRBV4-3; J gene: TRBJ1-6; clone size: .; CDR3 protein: CASSQDSRGYNSPLHF; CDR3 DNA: TGCGCCAGCAGCCAAGATTCGAGAGGATATAATTCACCCCTCCACTTT
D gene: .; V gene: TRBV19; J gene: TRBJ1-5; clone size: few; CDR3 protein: CASSRGGNQPQHF; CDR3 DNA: TGTGCCAGTAGTCGGGGGGGTAACCAGCCCCAGCATTTT
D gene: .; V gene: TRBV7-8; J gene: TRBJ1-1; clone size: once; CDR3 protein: CASSPSWGNTEAFF; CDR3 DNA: TGTGCCAGCAGCCCGTCGTGGGGGAACACTGAAGCTTTCTTT
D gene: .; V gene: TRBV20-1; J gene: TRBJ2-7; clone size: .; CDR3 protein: CSARDHRVVSYEQYF; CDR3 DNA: TGCAGTGCTAGAGATCATAGGGTGGTCTCCTACGAGCAGTACTTC